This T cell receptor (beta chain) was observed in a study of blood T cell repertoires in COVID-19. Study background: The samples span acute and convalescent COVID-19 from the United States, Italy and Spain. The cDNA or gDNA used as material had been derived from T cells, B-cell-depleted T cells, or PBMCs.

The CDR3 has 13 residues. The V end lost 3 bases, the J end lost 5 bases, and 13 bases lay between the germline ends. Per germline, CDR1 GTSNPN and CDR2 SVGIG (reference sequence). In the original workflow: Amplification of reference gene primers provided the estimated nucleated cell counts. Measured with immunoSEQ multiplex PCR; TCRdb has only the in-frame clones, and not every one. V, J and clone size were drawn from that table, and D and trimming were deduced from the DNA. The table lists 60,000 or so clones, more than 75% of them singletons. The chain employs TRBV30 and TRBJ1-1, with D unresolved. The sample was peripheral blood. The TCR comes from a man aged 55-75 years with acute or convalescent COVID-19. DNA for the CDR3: TGTGCCTGGAGAACCCTTTCGGGGACTGAAGCTTTCTTT. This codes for CAWRTLSGTEAFF.